Below, 24 T cell receptor beta chains from the same sample are listed, as sequenced in a study of B cell selection in AIRE deficiency. Sorted regulatory T cells were CD4-positive, CD25-high and CD127-low or negative. Clones were sequenced by immunoSEQ multiplex PCR, and TCRdb holds only the in-frame ones, with some missing. The profile covers about 26,000 clones, with about 92% appearing a single time and 1.1% taken by the ten largest. What was sequenced was CD4+CD25+ Tregs sorted from PBMCs. Receptor source: a human donor in good health.

The chain couples TRBV18 to TRBJ2-3, with a possible D match to TRBD2 (7 bases). V was shortened by 0 bases and J by 6 bases, with 13 bases between the two germline ends. This CDR3 comprises 15 residues. Germline CDR1 is KGHSH and CDR2 is LQKENI. As DNA, the CDR3 is TGTGCCAGCTCACCACCGGGGGGGCTGTCCGATACGCAGTATTTT. Protein: CASSPPGGLSDTQYF.

This rearrangement joins TRBV14 to TRBJ2-1; perhaps TRBD2 as D (5 bases). CDR1 is SGHDN, CDR2 FVKESK, per germline. Trimming removed 4 bases from V and 4 bases from J, with 17 bases in between. The CDR3 length is 16 residues. The CDR3 loop is CASSLGSSPIYNEQFF. Written as DNA, the CDR3 is TGTGCCAGCAGCCTGGGGTCTAGCCCCATTTACAATGAGCAGTTCTTC.

V is TRBV10-1 and J is TRBJ2-4; 10 nucleotides align to TRBD1. The CDR3 contains 14 residues. From germline, CDR1 is WNHNN and CDR2 SYGVQD (reference sequence). The ends lost 5 bases at V and 6 bases at J; junction bases unmatched: 4. CDR3 region: CASSLDRGGNIQYF. DNA for the CDR3: TGCGCCAGCAGTTTGGACAGGGGGGGAAACATTCAGTACTTC.

The rearrangement joins TRBV7-9 to TRBJ1-1; TRBD1 is a possible D gene (6 bases). In germline, CDR1 is SEHNR, CDR2 FQNEAQ (reference sequence). The CDR3 has 15 amino acids. V was clipped by 0 bases and J by 0 bases, with 8 bases between them. As DNA, the CDR3 is TGTGCCAGCAGCTTAGCCCCAGGGGTGAACACTGAAGCTTTCTTT. Its translation: CASSLAPGVNTEAFF.

This clone was picked up one time. CDR3 region: CATSPGLAWGEQFF. CDR3 sequence (DNA): TGTGCCACCAGCCCGGGACTAGCGTGGGGGGAGCAGTTCTTC. This rearrangement joins TRBV15 to TRBJ2-1, with 10 positions matching TRBD2. CDR3 length: 14 amino acids. Trimming removed 5 bases from V and 10 bases from J; junction bases left unmatched: 8. Germline V gene lookup returns CDR1 LNHNV and CDR2 YYDKDF (reference sequence).

The chain joins TRBV6-1 to TRBJ2-4, with 9 bases that match TRBD2. The V and J ends lost 2 bases and 3 bases, in that order; junction bases with no gene match: 11. The CDR3 length is 18 residues. Per germline, CDR1 MNHNS and CDR2 SASEGT. The CDR3 here is CASSERRGGLVGKNIQYF. The CDR3 region has the DNA TGTGCCAGCAGTGAAAGGCGGGGGGGCCTCGTGGGCAAAAACATTCAGTACTTC.

The chain joins TRBV28 to TRBJ1-5; 7 nucleotides agree with TRBD1. Germline V gene lookup returns CDR1 MDHEN and CDR2 SYDVKM. The V and J ends lost 6 bases and 6 bases, in that order; junction bases with no gene match: 5. The CDR3 is 13 amino acids. In DNA form, the CDR3 reads TGTGCCAGCAGACGACAGGGAAGTCAGCCCCAGCATTTT. It translates to CASRRQGSQPQHF.

V is TRBV5-1 and J is TRBJ1-1; 8 bases map to TRBD1. The CDR3 runs to 15 residues. Germline values: CDR1 SGHRS, CDR2 YFSETQ. Trimming took 4 bases from V and 5 from J; bases not matched to a gene: 10. The CDR3 sequence is CASSHPGGAGTEAFF. The CDR3 bases are TGCGCCAGCAGCCACCCAGGGGGCGCGGGTACTGAAGCTTTCTTT. The variable domain in full, completed from reference TRBV5-1 and TRBJ1-1, reads KAGVTQTPRYLIKTRGQQVTLSCSPISGHRSVSWYQQTPGQGLQFLFEYFSETQRNKGNFPGRFSGRQFSNSRSEMNVSTLELGDSALYLCASSHPGGAGTEAFFGQGTRLTVV.

V is TRBV11-2 and J is TRBJ1-3; D unclear. V was shortened by 6 bases and J by 2 bases, with 11 bases between the two germline ends. The CDR3 has 14 amino acids. Germline V lookup: CDR1 SGHAT, CDR2 FQNNGV. CDR3 DNA: TGTGCCAGCAGAAGCCCCCGAACTGGAAACACCATATATTTT. Translated, it gives CASRSPRTGNTIYF.

The chain couples TRBV6-6 to TRBJ1-6; the D gene is possibly TRBD1 (5 bases). Germline V gene data show CDR1 as MNHNY and CDR2 as SVGAGI (reference sequence). Trimming shortened V by 4 bases and J by 7 bases, and 14 bases separated the two germline ends. The CDR3 totals 15 residues. This CDR3 is CASSLSGGGNSPLHF. CDR3 DNA sequence: TGTGCCAGCAGTTTGAGCGGGGGAGGGAATTCACCCCTCCACTTT.

This clone appeared a single time. V and J are TRBV18 and TRBJ2-6, with unresolved D. This CDR3 has 18 residues. The germline gives CDR1 KGHSH, CDR2 LQKENI. V was cut by 6 bases and J by 0 bases, with 18 bases left in between. Here the CDR3 reads CASSPNTGRTSGANVLTF. The CDR3 region has the DNA TGTGCCAGCTCTCCTAACACCGGAAGAACCTCTGGGGCCAACGTCCTGACTTTC.

The genes are TRBV28 and TRBJ1-5; 8 nucleotides match TRBD1. The CDR3 contains 15 residues. The trim removed 5 bases at V and 1 base at J, leaving 4 bases unmatched. Germline V CDR1 and CDR2: MDHEN, SYDVKM. The CDR3 region has the DNA TGTGCCAGCAGTAACGGACAGGGAAGCAATCAGCCCCAGCATTTT. Translation: CASSNGQGSNQPQHF.

The rearrangement joins TRBV5-1 to TRBJ2-7; D is possibly TRBD1 or TRBD2 (6 bases each). There are 15 residues in the CDR3. V lost 4 bases and J 5 bases, leaving 19 bases between the germline ends. CDR1 and CDR2 from the germline V gene are SGHRS and YFSETQ. CDR3 bases: TGCGCCAGCAGCCGTTCGGGGGCGGAGGGCAACGAGCAGTACTTC. Amino acid sequence: CASSRSGAEGNEQYF.

A single count supports this clone. The rearrangement uses TRBV7-8 and TRBJ1-3, with a weak D call TRBD1 (6 bases). Per germline, CDR1 SGHVS and CDR2 FQNEAQ. The CDR3 has 17 amino acids. Trimming stripped 1 base from V and 0 bases from J, with 13 bases between. DNA for the CDR3: TGTGCCAGCAGCTTAGGGGGACACCAATCCTCTGGAAACACCATATATTTT. Its protein is CASSLGGHQSSGNTIYF.

This clone was observed a single time. The chain is built from TRBV19 and TRBJ2-2, with TRBD1 as a possible D gene (6 bases). V was pared by 5 bases and J by 2 bases, with 15 bases between. This CDR3 is 16 amino acids long. Per germline, CDR1 LNHDA and CDR2 SQIVND (reference sequence). The CDR3 coding sequence is TGTGCCAGTAGTTATGGGGACATCTCAAACACCGGGGAGCTGTTTTTT. It specifies CASSYGDISNTGELFF. The whole variable domain, remainder taken from reference TRBV19 and TRBJ2-2, is DGGITQSPKYLFRKEGQNVTLSCEQNLNHDAMYWYRQDPGQGLRLIYYSQIVNDFQKGDIAEGYSVSREKKESFPLTVTSAQKNPTAFYLCASSYGDISNTGELFFGEGSRLTVL.

For the CDR3, the DNA is TGTGCCAGCAGCTTAGAGGACAGGGAAAATCAGCCCCAGCATTTT. As protein: CASSLEDRENQPQHF. The V and J genes are TRBV7-6 and TRBJ1-5; 8 bases map to TRBD1. CDR1 SGHVS and CDR2 FNYEAQ come from the germline V gene. The CDR3 covers 15 residues. J gave up 4 bases and V 1 base, and 3 bases lay outside the gene matches. Supplemented by reference TRBV7-6 and TRBJ1-5, the full variable domain reads GAGVSQSPRYKVTKRGQDVALRCDPISGHVSLYWYRQALGQGPEFLTYFNYEAQQDKSGLPNDRFSAERPEGSISTLTIQRTEQRDSAMYRCASSLEDRENQPQHFGDGTRLSIL.

The V gene is TRBV5-1, the J gene TRBJ2-2; the D gene is possibly TRBD1 (6 bases). The V gene's germline CDR1 is SGHRS and CDR2 YFSETQ. The CDR3 loop spans 15 amino acids. Trimming shortened V by 6 bases and J by 7 bases, and 19 bases separated the two germline ends. The CDR3 coding sequence is TGCGCCAGCACGCCTCAGGACAGAAGAGGCGGGGAGCTGTTTTTT. It specifies CASTPQDRRGGELFF.

The chain links TRBV11-3 to TRBJ2-3; D possibly matches TRBD1 or TRBD2 (6 bases each). The CDR3 is 15 amino acids. The V and J ends lost 5 bases and 1 base respectively, with 13 bases between them. Germline V lookup: CDR1 SGHNT, CDR2 YENEEA. CDR3 in amino acids: CASSPGRQGTDTQYF. The CDR3 DNA reads as TGTGCCAGCAGCCCCGGGAGACAGGGCACAGATACGCAGTATTTT. Looking up the rest from reference TRBV11-3 and TRBJ2-3 gives the full variable domain: EAGVVQSPRYKIIEKKQPVAFWCNPISGHNTLYWYLQNLGQGPELLIRYENEEAVDDSQLPKDRFSAERLKGVDSTLKIQPAELGDSAVYLCASSPGRQGTDTQYFGPGTRLTVL.

The rearrangement links TRBV19 to TRBJ2-6, with 9 nucleotides matching TRBD1. CDR3 size: 15 residues. Germline V gene lookup returns CDR1 LNHDA and CDR2 SQIVND (reference sequence). V lost 6 bases to trimming and J lost 2 bases; unmatched junction nucleotides: 2. The CDR3 DNA reads as TGTGCCAGTAGAAGACAGGGGGCTGGGGCCAACGTCCTGACTTTC. The encoded protein is CASRRQGAGANVLTF.

The chain carries TRBV28 and TRBJ1-5; D perhaps matches TRBD1 (5 bases). Germline V gene lookup returns CDR1 MDHEN and CDR2 SYDVKM. Trimming cost V 5 bases and J 7 bases, with 21 bases left between them. This CDR3 spans 16 amino acids. This CDR3 is CASSTFGGELRQPQHF. The DNA for the CDR3 is TGTGCCAGCAGTACCTTTGGAGGGGAATTACGCCAGCCCCAGCATTTT.

As DNA, the CDR3 is TGTGCCAGTAGTATTGATGGCAGGGGGAACACTGAAGCTTTCTTT. The encoded protein is CASSIDGRGNTEAFF. The chain is built from TRBV19 and TRBJ1-1; weak D call: TRBD1 (6 bases). This CDR3 comprises 15 residues. Germline V lookup: CDR1 LNHDA, CDR2 SQIVND (reference sequence). V gave up 3 bases and J gave up 1 base, with 12 bases separating them.

The V and J genes are TRBV28 and TRBJ1-5, with 8 nucleotides matching TRBD1. Germline CDR1 MDHEN, CDR2 SYDVKM. The trim removed 6 bases at V and 7 bases at J, leaving 8 bases unmatched. The CDR3 extends over 14 amino acids. The CDR3 is CASRLQGAGQPQHF. CDR3 coding DNA: TGTGCCAGCAGGCTCCAGGGGGCAGGGCAGCCCCAGCATTTT.

V is TRBV25-1 and J is TRBJ1-1, with D maybe TRBD1 (5 bases). Germline V CDR1 and CDR2: MGHDK, SYGVNS. V was clipped by 5 bases and J by 8 bases, with 12 bases between them. The CDR3 sequence is 12 residues long. CDR3: CASSSGLIEAFF. The CDR3 DNA follows: TGTGCCAGCAGTTCAGGGCTTATAGAAGCTTTCTTT.

V is TRBV27 and J is TRBJ2-7; perhaps D is TRBD1 or TRBD2 (5 bases each). The CDR3 length is 14 residues. Germline V gene sequence: CDR1 MNHEY, CDR2 SMNVEV (reference sequence). V was shortened by 4 bases and J by 4 bases, with 14 bases between the two germline ends. The CDR3 DNA sequence: TGTGCCAGCAGTTACCGGGGCTCTATTTACGAGCAGTACTTC. This sequence encodes CASSYRGSIYEQYF.